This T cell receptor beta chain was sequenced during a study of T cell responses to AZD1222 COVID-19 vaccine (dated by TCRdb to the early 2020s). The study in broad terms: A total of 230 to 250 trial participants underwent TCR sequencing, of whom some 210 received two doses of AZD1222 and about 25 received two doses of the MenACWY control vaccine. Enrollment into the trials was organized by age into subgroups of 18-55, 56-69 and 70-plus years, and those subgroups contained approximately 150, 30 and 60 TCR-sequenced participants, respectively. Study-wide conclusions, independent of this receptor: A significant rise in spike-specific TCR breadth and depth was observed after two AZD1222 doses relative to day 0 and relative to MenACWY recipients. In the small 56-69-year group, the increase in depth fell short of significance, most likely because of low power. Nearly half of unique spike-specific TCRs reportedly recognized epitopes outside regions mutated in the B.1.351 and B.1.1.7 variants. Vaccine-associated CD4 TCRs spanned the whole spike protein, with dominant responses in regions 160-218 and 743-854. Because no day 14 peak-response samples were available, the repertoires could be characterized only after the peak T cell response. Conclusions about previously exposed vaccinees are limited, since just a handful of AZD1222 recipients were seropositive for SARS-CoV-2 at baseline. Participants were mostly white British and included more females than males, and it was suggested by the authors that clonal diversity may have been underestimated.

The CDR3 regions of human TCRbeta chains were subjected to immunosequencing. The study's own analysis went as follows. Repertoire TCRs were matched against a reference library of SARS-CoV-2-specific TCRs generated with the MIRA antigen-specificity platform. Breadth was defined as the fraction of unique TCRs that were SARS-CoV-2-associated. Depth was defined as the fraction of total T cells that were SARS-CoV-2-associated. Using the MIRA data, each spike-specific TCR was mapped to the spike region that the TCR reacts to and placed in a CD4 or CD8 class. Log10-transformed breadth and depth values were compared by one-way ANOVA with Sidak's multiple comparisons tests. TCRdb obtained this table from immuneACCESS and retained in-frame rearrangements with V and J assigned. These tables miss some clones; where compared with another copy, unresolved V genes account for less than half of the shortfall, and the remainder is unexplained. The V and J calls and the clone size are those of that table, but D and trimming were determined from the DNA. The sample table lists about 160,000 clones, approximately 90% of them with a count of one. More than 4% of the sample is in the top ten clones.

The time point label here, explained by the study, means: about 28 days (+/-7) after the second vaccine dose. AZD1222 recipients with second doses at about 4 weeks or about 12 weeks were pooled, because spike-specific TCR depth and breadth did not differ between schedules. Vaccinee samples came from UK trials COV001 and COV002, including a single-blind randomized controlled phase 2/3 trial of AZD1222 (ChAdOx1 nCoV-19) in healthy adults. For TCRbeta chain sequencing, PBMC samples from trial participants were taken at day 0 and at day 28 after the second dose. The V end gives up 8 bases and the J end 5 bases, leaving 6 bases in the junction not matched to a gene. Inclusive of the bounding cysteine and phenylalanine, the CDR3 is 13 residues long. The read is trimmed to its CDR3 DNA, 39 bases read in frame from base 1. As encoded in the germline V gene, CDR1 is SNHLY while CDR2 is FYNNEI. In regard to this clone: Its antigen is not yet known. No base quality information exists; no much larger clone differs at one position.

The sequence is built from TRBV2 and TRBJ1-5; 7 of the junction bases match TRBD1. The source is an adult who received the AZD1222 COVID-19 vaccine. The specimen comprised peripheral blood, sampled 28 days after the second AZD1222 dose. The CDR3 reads CASAGGPDQPQHF. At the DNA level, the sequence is TGTGCCAGCGCAGGGGGGCCTGATCAGCCCCAGCATTTT.